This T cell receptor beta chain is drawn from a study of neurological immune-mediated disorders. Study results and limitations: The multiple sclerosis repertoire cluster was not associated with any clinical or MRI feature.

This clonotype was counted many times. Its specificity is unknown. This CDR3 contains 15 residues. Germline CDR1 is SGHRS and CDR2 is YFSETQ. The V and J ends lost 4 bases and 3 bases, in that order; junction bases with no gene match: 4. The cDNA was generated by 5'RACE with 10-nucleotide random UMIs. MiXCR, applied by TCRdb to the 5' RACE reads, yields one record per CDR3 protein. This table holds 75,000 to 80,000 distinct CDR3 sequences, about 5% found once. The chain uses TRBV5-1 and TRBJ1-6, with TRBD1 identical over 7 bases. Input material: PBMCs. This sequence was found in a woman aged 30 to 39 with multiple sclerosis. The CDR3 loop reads CASSLGTDYNSPLHF. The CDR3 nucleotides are TGCGCCAGCAGCCTGGGGACAGACTATAATTCACCCCTCCACTTT.